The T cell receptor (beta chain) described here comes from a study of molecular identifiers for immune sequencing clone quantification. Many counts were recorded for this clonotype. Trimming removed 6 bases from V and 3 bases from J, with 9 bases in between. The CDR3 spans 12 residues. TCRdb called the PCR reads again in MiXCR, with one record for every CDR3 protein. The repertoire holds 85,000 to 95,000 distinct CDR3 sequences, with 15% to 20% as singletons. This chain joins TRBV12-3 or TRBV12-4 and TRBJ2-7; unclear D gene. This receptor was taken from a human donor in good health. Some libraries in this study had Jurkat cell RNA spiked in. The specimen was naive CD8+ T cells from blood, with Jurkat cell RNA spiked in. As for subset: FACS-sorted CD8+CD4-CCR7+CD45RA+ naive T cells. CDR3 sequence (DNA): TGTGCCAGCAGGTCGAGTCGCTACGAGCAGTACTTC. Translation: CASRSSRYEQYF.